The clone carrying this T cell receptor beta chain was counted only a few times. This entry is derived from a study of T-cell memory formation after mild COVID-19. MiXCR was run by TCRdb on the 5' RACE reads, yielding one entry per CDR3 protein. The sample gives 540,000 or so distinct CDR3 sequences, over 20% of which show up once; approximately 12% is in the top ten. The CDR3 has 15 residues. Between the trimmed V and J ends, which lost 1 base and 7 bases, there was a span of 16 bases. Germline lookup yields CDR1 KGHSH and CDR2 LQKENI. Material: PBMCs or a T cell subset sorted from them (not recorded which). The origin of this receptor is an adult woman who had mild COVID-19 (a few samples of this study predate the infection). Cell type and time point are not known. The chain joins TRBV18 to TRBJ1-1; a weak D match, TRBD1 (6 bases). CDR3 nucleotide sequence: TGTGCCAGCTCACCACAGACAGGCTGGGAGGATGAAGCTTTCTTT. Residues: CASSPQTGWEDEAFF.